The 9 T cell receptor beta chains below were found in one sample sequenced in a study of T cell repertoires in cytomegalovirus infection. Antigens for these TCRs are unknown. TCRdb itself ran the reads through MiXCR, one entry per CDR3 protein. The table records 650,000 to 900,000 distinct CDR3 sequences, approximately 32% of them present only once. Sample: cultured CD8+ T cells from PBMCs, taken from culture after CMV antigen stimulation. The receptors come from a human donor in good health (CMV status not recorded). Some clones in this sample may be carry-over from other donors' samples.

This clonotype has only a few counts. The CDR3 region is CASSRSPITDTQYF. CDR3 sequence (DNA): TGTGCCAGCAGCCGCTCCCCAATCACAGATACGCAGTATTTT. The V gene is TRBV7-2, the J gene TRBJ2-3; D is ambiguous. The V gene lost 5 bases and the J gene lost 2 bases, with 11 bases spanning the gap. Germline V gives CDR1 SGHTA, CDR2 FQGNSA. The CDR3 has 14 residues.

The rearrangement uses TRBV6-1 and TRBJ1-5, with a possible D match to TRBD1 (5 bases). Germline V gives CDR1 MNHNS, CDR2 SASEGT. CDR3 length equals 14 residues. V dropped 6 bases and J dropped 6 bases, with 15 bases sitting between them. CDR3 sequence reads: CASSRVKAPQPQHF. CDR3 sequence (DNA): TGTGCCAGCAGCAGGGTAAAGGCACCTCAGCCCCAGCATTTT.

This clonotype was seen a handful of times. The chain carries TRBV9 and TRBJ2-3; 8 bases match TRBD2. The CDR3 loop spans 16 amino acids. Germline V lookup: CDR1 SGDLS, CDR2 YYNGEE. Trimming removed 1 base from V and 2 bases from J; junction bases left unmatched: 6. The CDR3 DNA reads TGTGCCAGCAGCGTACCTACTAGCGGACCCACAGATACGCAGTATTTT. This gives the protein CASSVPTSGPTDTQYF.

This clonotype was seen a handful of times. V gene TRBV6-1 combines with J gene TRBJ2-6; weak D call: TRBD2 (5 bases). Deletions cut 4 bases from V and 0 bases from J, with 16 bases between. The CDR3 covers 18 residues. CDR1 is MNHNS, CDR2 SASEGT, per germline. CDR3 DNA: TGTGCCAGCAGTGGAACGGGGTACAGTCTCTCTGGGGCCAACGTCCTGACTTTC. Translating gives CASSGTGYSLSGANVLTF.

V is TRBV6-1 and J is TRBJ2-5; TRBD1 matches at 7 bases. CDR1 and CDR2 (germline): MNHNS, SASEGT. V was pared by 8 bases and J by 9 bases, with 15 bases of the junction left unmatched. The CDR3 covers 14 residues. The CDR3 coding sequence is TGTGCCAGCCAGGACAGGCCGGGCCAAGTGGCCCAGTACTTC. It yields the protein CASQDRPGQVAQYF.

The J gene is TRBJ2-5, the V gene TRBV15, with TRBD1 matching over 7 bases. The CDR3 is 16 residues long. Germline V CDR1 and CDR2: LNHNV, YYDKDF (reference sequence). The ends lost 0 bases at V and 5 bases at J; junction bases unmatched: 9. The CDR3 is CATSRDRGTAAETQYF. The CDR3 DNA reads TGTGCCACCAGCAGAGATCGTGGGACAGCGGCGGAGACCCAGTACTTC.

V is TRBV19 and J is TRBJ2-2; 9 bases map to TRBD1. The V gene end was trimmed by 3 bases and the J gene end by 9 bases; junction bases not matched to a gene: 8. Germline V lookup: CDR1 LNHDA, CDR2 SQIVND (reference sequence). The CDR3 has 15 amino acids. The CDR3 loop reads CASSIYGTGFRELFF. CDR3 sequence (DNA): TGTGCCAGTAGTATTTATGGGACAGGGTTCCGGGAGCTGTTTTTT.

The gene calls are TRBV29-1 and TRBJ2-2, with D unresolved. V dropped 0 bases and J dropped 7 bases, with 6 bases sitting between them. There are 12 residues in the CDR3. Germline CDR1 reads SQVTM; CDR2 reads ANQGSEA. The CDR3 DNA reads TGCAGCGTTGAAGATCTTGTCGGGGAGCTGTTTTTT. Its translation is CSVEDLVGELFF.

This sequence joins TRBV6-6 and TRBJ1-2; D is possibly TRBD1 (6 bases). The CDR3 is 13 amino acids. Trimming took off 6 bases at V and 6 bases at J, with 14 bases between the two ends. CDR1 is MNHNY, CDR2 SVGAGI, per germline (reference sequence). CDR3 nucleotide sequence: TGTGCCAGCAGCTTACAGGGTCCAAATGGCTACACCTTC. This gives the protein CASSLQGPNGYTF.